A selection of T cell receptor beta chains follows, all from one sample in a study of T cell responses to AZD1222 COVID-19 vaccine. The assay was immunoSEQ multiplex PCR, and TCRdb's table has in-frame clones only and misses some. This sample has fewer than 200,000 clones; roughly nine tenths occur once, and the top ten carry approximately 2%. Sequencing was performed on peripheral blood, taken on day 0 of AZD1222 vaccination. The receptor set was obtained from an adult in good health. Each CDR3 is given with its conserved first and last residue. The D gene is left open where the match is weak. The size entry is marked missing in some rows and otherwise reads once, few, many or a size class.

j_call v_call clone_size d_call cdr3_nt cdr3_aa
TRBJ2-1 TRBV5-4 . . TGTGCCAGCAGCCTACAGACCAGCTCCTACAATGAGCAGTTCTTC CASSLQTSSYNEQFF
TRBJ1-1 TRBV7-9 . . TGTGCCAGCAGCTTAGATTCCGCAGGGCCCTTGAACACTGAAGCTTTCTTT CASSLDSAGPLNTEAFF
TRBJ1-2 TRBV7-9 . . TGTGCCAGCAGTCCCGGGCCCAGCGGTGGCTACACCTTC CASSPGPSGGYTF
TRBJ2-3 TRBV5-1 . TRBD1 TGCGCCAGCAGCTTGCAGGGGGCTAACACAGATACGCAGTATTTT CASSLQGANTDTQYF
TRBJ1-2 TRBV28 . . TGTGCCAGCAGTTTAGACCCAGGGGTCTATGGCTACACCTTC CASSLDPGVYGYTF
TRBJ1-1 TRBV3-1/TRBV3-2 . . TGTGCCAGCAGCCTCCAACTGAACACTGAAGCTTTCTTT CASSLQLNTEAFF
TRBJ1-4 TRBV28 . TRBD1 TGTGCCAGCAGTTTATATCCCCCAGGGGGTGGAACTAATGAAAAACTGTTTTTT CASSLYPPGGGTNEKLFF
TRBJ1-1 TRBV7-2 . TRBD1 TGTGCCAGCAGGAGAGGGACAGCCCCGCACGGTGAAGCTTTCTTT CASRRGTAPHGEAFF
TRBJ2-7 TRBV7-3 . . TGTGCCAGCAGCCCCACAACGTCCAGGGTTAGCGAGCAGTACTTC CASSPTTSRVSEQYF
TRBJ2-3 TRBV7-6 . . TGTGCCAGCAGCTTAGGGGCAGGGGGGGGCGCAGATACGCAGTATTTT CASSLGAGGGADTQYF
TRBJ2-7 TRBV27 . . TGTGCCAGCAGTTTTCAGGGGAGCTACGAGCAGTACTTC CASSFQGSYEQYF
TRBJ1-2 TRBV9 . . TGTGCCAGCAGCGTAGAGGTGGGGTTGAACCATGGCTACACCTTC CASSVEVGLNHGYTF
TRBJ1-5 TRBV19 . . TGTGCCAGTAGTATCAGGACAGCTCTCAATCAGCCCCAGCATTTT CASSIRTALNQPQHF
TRBJ2-5 TRBV7-9 . TRBD1 TGTGCCATAACTCCCCCCCGGGACAGGGTCCAAGAGACCCAGTACTTC CAITPPRDRVQETQYF
TRBJ1-5 TRBV18 once . TGTGCCAGCTCACCGAGGGGAAATCAGCCCCAGCATTTT CASSPRGNQPQHF
TRBJ1-1 TRBV10-3 . TRBD1 TGTGCCATCAGGGGACAGGGAAGGGTAGGAGAAGCTTTCTTT CAIRGQGRVGEAFF
TRBJ2-7 TRBV3-1/TRBV3-2 . . TGTGCCAGCAGCCAAGATCGGGTCGGCTACGAGCAGTACTTC CASSQDRVGYEQYF
TRBJ2-7 TRBV5-6 . TRBD2 TGTGCCAGCAGCTTGGGGACTAGCGGGAGTTACGAGCAGTACTTC CASSLGTSGSYEQYF
TRBJ1-2 TRBV19 . TRBD1 TGTGCCAGTAAAATTGGGACAGGGGACGGCTACACCTTC CASKIGTGDGYTF
TRBJ1-2 TRBV15 once TRBD1 TGTGCCACCAGCAGAGCGGGGACAGGATCCTATGGCTACACCTTC CATSRAGTGSYGYTF
TRBJ1-6 TRBV19 . . TGTGCCAGTAATGAGATTGGGGGCTCACCCCTCCACTTT CASNEIGGSPLHF
TRBJ1-3 TRBV11-2 . . TGTGCCAGCCACCCGGGACGGAGTAGCCGAACTGGAAACACCATATATTTT CASHPGRSSRTGNTIYF
TRBJ1-2 TRBV10-2 . . TGCGCCAGCAGTGCCCTTCCCGGGACTGTCTCTATTCAGGGCGGCTACACCTTC CASSALPGTVSIQGGYTF
TRBJ1-1 TRBV6-5 . . TGTGCCAGCAGTTACCGGACAGTGAACACTGAAGCTTTCTTT CASSYRTVNTEAFF
TRBJ2-4 TRBV10-3 . TRBD1 TGTGCCAGCCGGACAGGGGGGACCAAAAACATTCAGTACTTC CASRTGGTKNIQYF
TRBJ1-5 TRBV12-3/TRBV12-4 . . TGTGCCAGCAGCCCGAGGACTTATCAGCCCCAGCATTTT CASSPRTYQPQHF
TRBJ1-1 TRBV6-5 . . TGTGCCAGCAGTTACACCACTGAAGCTTTCTTT CASSYTTEAFF
TRBJ1-5 TRBV29-1 . . TGCAGCGTTGCGTCAGGGGAGTATCAGCCCCAGCATTTT CSVASGEYQPQHF
TRBJ1-2 TRBV2 . TRBD1 TGTGCCAGCAGCCAAACCCCGCGGGACAGAGATGGCTACACCTTC CASSQTPRDRDGYTF
TRBJ2-4 TRBV7-9 . TRBD1 TGTGCCAGCAGCTGGGGGGACAGGAACATTCAGTACTTC CASSWGDRNIQYF
TRBJ2-2 TRBV5-1 . TRBD1 TGCGCCAGCAGTTTCACAGGGGGACAATACACCGGGGAGCTGTTTTTT CASSFTGGQYTGELFF
TRBJ1-4 TRBV19 once . TGTGCCGCATCGGATGGTGCAACTAATGAAAAACTGTTTTTT CAASDGATNEKLFF
TRBJ1-1 TRBV5-4 . . TGTGCCAGCAGCTTGGTATCGGGAAAGAACACTGAAGCTTTCTTT CASSLVSGKNTEAFF
TRBJ1-2 TRBV4-1 . TRBD1 TGCGCCAGCAGCCAAACAGGGGTCTACACCTTC CASSQTGVYTF
TRBJ1-3 TRBV5-4 . . TGTGCCAGCAGCTTGACAGGTTATGCTGGAAACACCATATATTTT CASSLTGYAGNTIYF
TRBJ2-7 TRBV6-5 . . TGTGCCAGCAGGAGAGACGACCCGGCTTACGAGCAGTACTTC CASRRDDPAYEQYF
TRBJ1-1 TRBV6-2/TRBV6-3 . . TGTGCCAGCAGTTATGGGGCCAACAACGGGGCTTTCTTT CASSYGANNGAFF
TRBJ2-2 TRBV19 . TRBD1 TGTGCCAGTACCTTGGGGGAGACAGGGACGAGCGCCGGGGAGCTGTTTTTT CASTLGETGTSAGELFF
TRBJ2-7 TRBV7-2 . . TGTGCCAGCAGCTATTACCCCTACGAGCAGTACTTC CASSYYPYEQYF
TRBJ2-6 TRBV5-8 . . TGTGCCAGCAGCTTATGGGGCTCTGGGGCCAACGTCCTGACTTTC CASSLWGSGANVLTF
TRBJ1-1 TRBV7-2 . . TGTGCCAGCAGCCTGAGGGGTGCTGAAGCTTTCTTT CASSLRGAEAFF
TRBJ2-7 TRBV7-9 . . TGTGCCAGCAGTCACGGAGGTAACGAGCAGTACTTC CASSHGGNEQYF
TRBJ1-1 TRBV2 . . TGTGCCAGCAGAGAGTTCACTGAAGCTTTCTTT CASREFTEAFF
TRBJ2-5 TRBV6-5 . . TGTGCCAGCAAGAGGCAAGAGACCCAGTACTTC CASKRQETQYF
TRBJ1-2 TRBV28 . . TGTGCCAGCAGTTTTCTTACTCCTGGCTACACCTTC CASSFLTPGYTF
TRBJ1-5 TRBV6-4 . . TGTGCCAGCAGTGACAGGGAACTCAATCAGCCCCAGCATTTT CASSDRELNQPQHF
TRBJ2-1 TRBV28 . . TGTGCCAGCAGCTTGACCCCGAGAACCTACAATGAGCAGTTCTTC CASSLTPRTYNEQFF
TRBJ2-2 TRBV7-2 . TRBD1 TGTGCCAGCACCGAGGGGGCGCATGACACCGGGGAGCTGTTTTTT CASTEGAHDTGELFF
TRBJ1-1 TRBV11-2 . . TGTGCCAGCAGCCCCGCGGGGAGCGCTGAAGCTTTCTTT CASSPAGSAEAFF
TRBJ1-1 TRBV7-2 . TRBD1 TGTGCCAGCAGCTTAGCGGGGACAGCCTACACTGAAGCTTTCTTT CASSLAGTAYTEAFF
TRBJ1-6 TRBV6-5 . . TGTGCCAGCAGGGGCGTTTATGAAAATAATTCACCCCTCCACTTT CASRGVYENNSPLHF
TRBJ2-7 TRBV5-4 . TRBD2 TGTGCCAGCAGCCCCGGGACTAGCGGTTACGAGCAGTACTTC CASSPGTSGYEQYF
TRBJ1-2 TRBV9 . . TGTGCCAGCAGCGTTGGGTTCGACTATGGCTACACCTTC CASSVGFDYGYTF